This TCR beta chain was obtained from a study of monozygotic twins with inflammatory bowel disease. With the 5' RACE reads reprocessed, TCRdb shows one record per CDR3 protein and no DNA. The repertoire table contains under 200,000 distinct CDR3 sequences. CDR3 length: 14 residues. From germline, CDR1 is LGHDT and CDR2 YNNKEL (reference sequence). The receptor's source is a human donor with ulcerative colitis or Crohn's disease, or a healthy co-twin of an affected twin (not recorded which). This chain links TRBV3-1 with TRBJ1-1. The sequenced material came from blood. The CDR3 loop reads CASSPGLGNTEAFF.